This T cell receptor beta chain was profiled in a study of blood T cell repertoires in COVID-19. Libraries were prepared by immunoSEQ multiplex PCR; TCRdb keeps only in-frame clonotypes and omits some of them. The table has 130,000 to 150,000 clones, over 80% seen once. The sequence derives from a man older than 75 with acute or convalescent COVID-19. Sequenced material: peripheral blood.

CDR3 DNA sequence: TGTGCCAGCAGAGAACTCCCGGACAGGGAAGGAGGCTACACCTTC. Translation: CASRELPDREGGYTF. The chain couples TRBV2 to TRBJ1-2; TRBD1 matches at 8 bases. V shed 6 bases, J shed 8 bases, and the junction held 14 bases outside the gene matches. This CDR3 comprises 15 residues. Looked up from germline, CDR1 is SNHLY and CDR2 is FYNNEI.